The clone carrying this TCR beta chain is classed as large (0.1 to 1%). The data stem from a study of immune reconstitution after stem cell transplant in scleroderma. Via MiXCR, TCRdb re-called the RT-PCR reads, giving one row per CDR3 protein. This sample has about 3,700 distinct CDR3 sequences, with approximately 6% found just once. This receptor was identified in a female donor with systemic sclerosis. This specimen was taken before or after autologous hematopoietic stem cell transplantation (not recorded which).

CDR3 region: CASSDTAQGVDGYTF. DNA of the CDR3: TGTGCCAGCAGTGACACGGCACAGGGGGTGGATGGCTACACCTTC. This chain connects TRBV6-4 to TRBJ1-2; TRBD1 matches at 8 bases. The germline V gene has CDR1 MRHNA and CDR2 SNTAGT. There are 15 residues in the CDR3. The J segment lost 6 bases and the V segment lost 2 bases, leaving 8 bases of the junction unmatched.